Sequencing of this T cell receptor (beta chain) was carried out in a study of naive and memory T cell subsets. The library had UMIs added by 3' ligation of an oligonucleotide to TCR cDNA. This CDR3 has 17 amino acids. The V end lost 4 bases, the J end lost 3 bases, and 16 bases lay between the germline ends. CDR1 is LGHDT and CDR2 is YNNKEL in the germline V gene (reference sequence). Four PCR rounds used nested alpha and beta constant region primers plus the SP2 primer. TCRdb processed the 5' RACE reads anew with MiXCR; each CDR3 protein has one entry. The sample holds roughly 48,000 distinct CDR3 sequences, around 4.7% seen once. At least ten counts were recorded for this clonotype.

The chain links TRBV3-1 to TRBJ1-6; TRBD1 is a possible D gene (6 bases). The TCR originated in a female donor in good health. The CDR3 loop reads CASSPPGGGSYNSPLHF. The CDR3 coding sequence is TGTGCCAGCAGCCCCCCGGGGGGCGGGAGCTATAATTCACCCCTCCACTTT. Looking up the rest from reference TRBV3-1 and TRBJ1-6 gives the full variable domain: DTAVSQTPKYLVTQMGNDKSIKCEQNLGHDTMYWYKQDSKKFLKIMFSYNNKELIINETVPNRFSPKSPDKAHLNLHINSLELGDSAVYFCASSPPGGGSYNSPLHFGNGTRLTVT.